This entry features one T cell receptor (beta chain) sequence. What it recognizes is unknown. The sample comes from a study of graft-versus-host responses after intestinal transplantation. General study results and limits: Researchers found GvH clones in recipient marrow, and some showed up first in ileum or blood.

TCRdb's copy holds only in-frame clones and misses some; the assay was immunoSEQ multiplex PCR. Of just over 14,000 clones listed, around 94% are singletons. The CDR3 totals 15 residues. The germline CDR1 and CDR2 sequences are SEHNR and FQNEAQ (reference sequence). Between the trimmed V and J ends, which lost 2 bases and 4 bases, there was a span of 11 bases. This rearrangement joins TRBV7-9 to TRBJ2-2; no clear D. This clonotype originated in a human patient who received an intestinal transplant, so some T cells may come from the graft donor. The material sequenced was PBMCs, taken 9 days after transplant. The CDR3 bases are TGTGCCAGCAGCTTATCGGCCCGACCCACCGGGGAGCTGTTTTTT. Amino acids: CASSLSARPTGELFF.